The source of this T cell receptor (beta chain) is a study of T cell clonotyping in hematopoietic cell transplantation. Study results and limitations: CD4 and CD8 repertoire contributions could not be separated without sorting.

As for this clone: Its antigen is currently unknown.

Clones were sequenced by immunoSEQ multiplex PCR, and TCRdb holds only the in-frame ones, with some missing. The data contain about 6,000 clones, 60% to 80% of them singletons. CDR1 and CDR2 (germline): MDHEN, SYDVKM. Trimming pared 4 bases from V and 8 bases from J, leaving 22 bases between. CDR3 length: 16 residues. The sample here was peripheral blood mononuclear cells, taken 180 days after allogeneic stem cell transplant. The TCR sequence derives from a male patient in his seventies who had an allogeneic stem cell transplant from an unrelated donor, so T cells may come from the graft donor. Some clones in this sample may be carry-over from other donors' samples. V usage is TRBV28 and J usage is TRBJ2-3; either TRBD1 or TRBD2 may fit D (5 bases each). CDR3 loop: CASSSHGWSQGATQYF. CDR3 sequence (DNA): TGTGCCAGCAGTTCCCACGGTTGGTCCCAGGGAGCTACGCAGTATTTT.